This T cell receptor beta chain stems from a study of T cell responses to AZD1222 COVID-19 vaccine. Whole-study findings and limits: Among the donors, most were white British and more were female, and clonal diversity was possibly underestimated. Repertoire samples came only from after the peak T cell response.

Worth noting for this clone: No antigen is known for it.

Germline V gives CDR1 MGHRA, CDR2 YSYEKL. V was cut by 4 bases and J by 5 bases, with 17 bases left in between. There are 16 residues in the CDR3. Using immunoSEQ multiplex PCR, the repertoire was profiled, and TCRdb retains in-frame clones only, with some absent. The sample yields 90,000 to 150,000 clones, about 85% seen once. The sequenced sample was peripheral blood, obtained on day 0 of AZD1222 vaccination. The chain carries TRBV4-1 and TRBJ2-2; D may be TRBD2 (6 bases). This clonotype originated in an adult in good health. The DNA for the CDR3 is TGCGCCAGCAGCCCCCACGGAGGGTCGGGAACCGGGGAGCTGTTTTTT. This codes for CASSPHGGSGTGELFF.